Presented here are 28 T cell receptor beta chains from one specimen sequenced in a study of regulatory T cells in long-lasting Graves disease. The TCR beta library used iRepertoire HTBI primers with Arm-PCR amplification of CDR3. TCRdb used MiXCR to reprocess the multiplex PCR reads, holding one entry per CDR3 protein. The sample shows some 340,000 distinct CDR3 sequences, approximately 25% of them seen only once. Indicated time point: persistent/refractory GD, antithyroid drugs over 5 years with positive TRAb. The authors made the TCR library using RNA they extracted from PBMCs. This sample comprised peripheral blood mononuclear cells (PBMCs), obtained when the disease was refractory, from a patient treated with antithyroid drugs. The receptors derive from a woman aged 40 to 50 with Graves disease.

This clonotype showed up just a few times. The rearrangement uses TRBV30 and TRBJ1-6; TRBD1 is a possible D gene (6 bases). V lost 2 bases, J lost 8 bases, and 13 bases lay in between. The CDR3 has 14 amino acids. Per germline, CDR1 GTSNPN and CDR2 SVGIG (reference sequence). The DNA for the CDR3 is TGTGCCTGGAGTACACAGGGCATGGATTCACCCCTCCACTTT. Residues: CAWSTQGMDSPLHF.

This chain links TRBV9 with TRBJ2-2, with a tentative D call TRBD2 (6 bases). V gave up 3 bases and J gave up 1 base, with 10 bases separating them. This CDR3 has 15 amino acids. Germline assignment: CDR1 SGDLS and CDR2 YYNGEE. CDR3: CASSAYSGNTGELFF. CDR3 sequence (DNA): TGTGCCAGCAGCGCTTATAGCGGGAACACCGGGGAGCTGTTTTTT.

The DNA for the CDR3 is TGCGCCAGCAGCTTGGCCGCTAGCGGGAGGGCCCCGAGGGAGCTGTTTTTT. It specifies CASSLAASGRAPRELFF. This chain connects TRBV5-1 to TRBJ2-2, with 12 bases aligning to TRBD2. Germline V gene data show CDR1 as SGHRS and CDR2 as YFSETQ. V was pared by 0 bases and J by 9 bases, with 9 bases of the junction left unmatched. This CDR3 region has 17 residues.

The chain recombines TRBV20-1 with TRBJ1-6, with a weak D call TRBD1 (5 bases). Trimming stripped 3 bases from V and 7 bases from J, with 31 bases between. The CDR3 runs 20 residues. Germline V lookup: CDR1 DFQATT, CDR2 SNEGSKA (reference sequence). The CDR3 sequence: CSARTKGRQGSVVGNSPLHF. CDR3 DNA sequence: TGCAGTGCTAGGACGAAGGGGCGCCAGGGTAGTGTTGTCGGGAATTCACCCCTCCACTTT.

This clonotype was seen more than once but under ten times. CDR3 residues: CASRTGLYGYTF. DNA of the CDR3: TGCGCCAGCCGAACGGGACTCTATGGCTACACCTTC. The genes are TRBV5-1 and TRBJ1-2; possibly TRBD1 for D (5 bases). Trimming removed 7 bases at V and 4 bases at J, with 11 bases between. CDR1 and CDR2 from the germline V gene are SGHRS and YFSETQ. CDR3 length: 12 residues. Using reference TRBV5-1 and TRBJ1-2 for the parts outside the CDR3, the full variable domain is KAGVTQTPRYLIKTRGQQVTLSCSPISGHRSVSWYQQTPGQGLQFLFEYFSETQRNKGNFPGRFSGRQFSNSRSEMNVSTLELGDSALYLCASRTGLYGYTFGSGTRLTVV.

This clonotype appeared a few times. The rearrangement uses TRBV28 and TRBJ2-3, with 7 bases identical to TRBD1. In germline, CDR1 is MDHEN, CDR2 SYDVKM. The CDR3 has 13 amino acids. V shed 8 bases and J 5 bases; nucleotides not matched to a gene: 7. CDR3 DNA: TGTGCCAGCGAGGGGGCTAAGGAAGATACGCAGTATTTT. Protein: CASEGAKEDTQYF.

Ten or more counts support this clonotype. V and J are TRBV28 and TRBJ2-5; 7 bases match TRBD1. This CDR3 comprises 14 residues. Germline assignment: CDR1 MDHEN and CDR2 SYDVKM. V gave up 5 bases and J gave up 5 bases; unmatched junction bases: 8. DNA for the CDR3: TGTGCCAGCAGTGTCCCGACAGGGCTGGAGACCCAGTACTTC. Translation gives CASSVPTGLETQYF.

As for this clonotype: This may arise from a read error, as a much more abundant clone is one base away. The chain links TRBV28 to TRBJ1-5; D perhaps matches TRBD1 (6 bases). The V end was cut by 6 bases, the J end by 3 bases, with 18 bases between. CDR1 is MDHEN and CDR2 is SYDVKM in the germline V gene. CDR3 size: 16 residues. Here the CDR3 reads CASSQGMAALNQPQHF. CDR3 in DNA: TGTGCCAGCAGCCAGGGGATGGCGGCCCTCAATCAGCCCCAGCATTTT.

This clonotype showed up many times. This chain links TRBV11-2 with TRBJ2-5; no clear D. CDR3 size: 14 residues. Per the germline V gene, CDR1 is SGHAT and CDR2 is FQNNGV. V was cut by 3 bases and J by 0 bases, with 8 bases left in between. The CDR3 DNA reads TGTGCCAGCAGCTTCCAGGTGTACCAAGAGACCCAGTACTTC. Translated, it gives CASSFQVYQETQYF.

Points on this clonotype: A much larger clone differs from this one at a single base, so this may be a read error. This chain joins TRBV12-3 or TRBV12-4 and TRBJ1-1; no firm D call. With 8 bases removed from V and 6 bases from J, the gap between germline ends came to 16 bases. This CDR3 is built from 13 residues. The CDR3 DNA sequence: TGTGCCAGCGGTAATACGGGTAACGCTGAAGCTTTCTTT. Its protein is CASGNTGNAEAFF.

This clonotype occurred many times. V gene TRBV10-3 combines with J gene TRBJ2-7, with 13 bases that match TRBD2. Germline CDR1 and CDR2: ENHRY and SYGVKD. The CDR3 contains 16 residues. V lost 6 bases, J lost 2 bases, and 7 bases stayed unmatched. CDR3 loop: CAIRTGTSGTPYEQYF. For the CDR3, the DNA is TGTGCCATCAGGACCGGGACTAGCGGGACCCCCTACGAGCAGTACTTC.

This clonotype has a count of ten or more. The V and J genes are TRBV12-3 or TRBV12-4 and TRBJ1-2; D ambiguous. The CDR3 spans 12 residues. V was trimmed by 1 base and J by 8 bases, leaving 8 bases between them. CDR3 nucleotide sequence: TGTGCCAGCAGTTTAGGCATAGGGGGCTACACCTTC. It encodes CASSLGIGGYTF.

This clonotype came up a few times. This rearrangement joins TRBV7-9 to TRBJ1-2; D unclear. CDR3 length: 12 amino acids. Germline V gene data show CDR1 as SEHNR and CDR2 as FQNEAQ (reference sequence). Trimming left V 2 bases short and J 8 bases short, with 9 bases between. CDR3 protein: CASSLKGEGYTF. The CDR3 DNA is TGTGCCAGCAGCTTAAAGGGTGAGGGCTACACCTTC.

The V and J genes are TRBV19 and TRBJ1-1, with D possibly being TRBD1 (5 bases). This CDR3 has 17 residues. With 3 bases removed from V and 0 bases from J, the gap between germline ends came to 17 bases. Per the germline V gene, CDR1 is LNHDA and CDR2 is SQIVND (reference sequence). The CDR3 region has the DNA TGTGCCAGTAGTATCGAAAAGGGGTACTGGATGAACACTGAAGCTTTCTTT. It translates to CASSIEKGYWMNTEAFF.

The rearrangement joins TRBV19 to TRBJ2-7; 7 bases agree with TRBD1. V lost 5 bases, J lost 3 bases, and 7 bases stayed unmatched. This CDR3 region has 14 residues. Germline lookup yields CDR1 LNHDA and CDR2 SQIVND (reference sequence). The CDR3 here is CASSHWTGNYEQYF. CDR3 coding DNA: TGTGCCAGTAGTCATTGGACAGGTAACTACGAGCAGTACTTC.

The chain has TRBV12-3 or TRBV12-4 and TRBJ1-1, with a weak D call TRBD1 (5 bases). With 6 bases removed from V and 11 bases from J, the gap between germline ends came to 28 bases. CDR3 length: 16 residues. For the CDR3, the DNA is TGTGCCAGCAGCCCCCCGATGCACAGGCGTGTTTTGGGCGCTTTCTTT. Its protein product is CASSPPMHRRVLGAFF.

The chain employs TRBV6-9 and TRBJ1-3, with TRBD1 identical over 7 bases. The CDR3 has 15 amino acids. CDR1 and CDR2 from the germline V gene are MNHGY and SVAAGI. The ends lost 3 bases at V and 4 bases at J; junction bases unmatched: 6. The CDR3 sequence: CASSYDRERGNTIYF. CDR3 in DNA: TGTGCCAGCAGTTACGACAGGGAAAGGGGAAACACCATATATTTT.

A note on this clonotype: Just one base apart from a much larger clone, this may be a read error. The gene calls are TRBV12-3 or TRBV12-4 and TRBJ1-1; no firm D call. CDR3 length: 14 residues. CDR3 DNA sequence: TGTGCCAGCAGTTTCGGACGGGTGAACATTGAAGCTTTCTTT. Translating gives CASSFGRVNIEAFF.

As to this clonotype: A much larger clone lies one base from this, so it may be a read error. The gene calls are TRBV11-2 and TRBJ2-5; 14 bases line up with TRBD2. CDR3 length: 18 residues. Germline CDR1 SGHAT, CDR2 FQNNGV. The CDR3: CAGSNRLAGGLYQETQYF. The CDR3 DNA follows: TGTGCCGGCAGCAACCGACTAGCGGGAGGGCTTTACCAAGAGACCCAGTACTTC.

The chain is built from TRBV4-1 and TRBJ2-7; 9 positions match TRBD2. The CDR3 consists of 18 residues. Germline-derived CDR1 and CDR2 are MGHRA and YSYEKL. Trimming removed 1 base from V and 3 bases from J; junction bases left unmatched: 13. The CDR3 spells CASSQVGALAGIFYEQYF. Written as DNA, the CDR3 is TGCGCCAGCAGCCAAGTAGGGGCACTAGCGGGCATATTCTACGAGCAGTACTTC.

The CDR3 loop reads CASSLRQGRQYF. CDR3 DNA: TGTGCCAGTAGTCTACGACAGGGGAGGCAGTACTTC. This chain links TRBV19 with TRBJ2-7; 8 bases map to TRBD1. The CDR3 covers 12 residues. Germline CDR1 LNHDA, CDR2 SQIVND (reference sequence). V lost 5 bases, J lost 9 bases, and 6 bases stayed unmatched.

The chain combines TRBV9 with TRBJ2-7, with 9 bases lining up with TRBD2. V trimming: 0 bases; J trimming: 7 bases; junction bases outside the gene matches: 11. CDR1 is SGDLS, CDR2 YYNGEE, per germline. The CDR3 runs 16 residues. CDR3 protein: CASSVEPSGMLREQYF. Written as DNA, the CDR3 is TGTGCCAGCAGCGTAGAGCCTAGCGGGATGCTGAGAGAGCAGTACTTC.

The chain uses TRBV6-1 and TRBJ2-1; TRBD2 agrees at 10 bases. Per germline, CDR1 MNHNS and CDR2 SASEGT. This CDR3 is built from 15 residues. With V trimmed by 6 bases and J by 4 bases, 6 bases remained unmatched. Here the CDR3 DNA reads TGTGCCAGCAGGAAACTAGCGGGAAAGTACAATGAGCAGTTCTTC. Encoded protein: CASRKLAGKYNEQFF.

The chain recombines TRBV12-3 or TRBV12-4 with TRBJ1-2, with 7 bases identical to TRBD1. V lost 6 bases and J lost 0; bases outside the gene matches: 7. The CDR3 is made up of 15 amino acids. CDR3 region: CASRPTGQTNYGYTF. CDR3 bases: TGTGCCAGCAGACCGACGGGACAGACTAACTATGGCTACACCTTC.

This clonotype has a count of ten or more. The V and J genes are TRBV28 and TRBJ2-7; maybe TRBD1 (6 bases). CDR1 and CDR2 from the germline V gene are MDHEN and SYDVKM. Trimming pared 3 bases from V and 0 bases from J, leaving 12 bases between. There are 15 residues in the CDR3. The CDR3, as DNA: TGTGCCAGCAGTTTTAGGGGGTTGGGCTCCTACGAGCAGTACTTC. This gives the protein CASSFRGLGSYEQYF.

CDR3 sequence (DNA): TGCAGCGTTGAGGGAGGTCACCAAGAGACCCAGTACTTC. Its protein product is CSVEGGHQETQYF. V gene TRBV29-1 combines with J gene TRBJ2-5; tentatively, D is TRBD2 (6 bases). V gave up 3 bases and J gave up 0 bases, with 8 bases separating them. CDR3 length: 13 residues. CDR1 is SQVTM and CDR2 is ANQGSEA in the germline V gene. The entire variable domain, with the rest obtained from reference TRBV29-1 and TRBJ2-5, is as follows: SAVISQKPSRDICQRGTSLTIQCQVDSQVTMMFWYRQQPGQSLTLIATANQGSEATYESGFVIDKFPISRPNLTFSTLTVSNMSPEDSSIYLCSVEGGHQETQYFGPGTRLLVL.

The rearrangement links TRBV2 to TRBJ1-1, with D possibly being TRBD1 (6 bases). In germline, CDR1 is SNHLY, CDR2 FYNNEI. The ends were cut back, 4 bases at V and 5 bases at J, with 14 bases in the middle. The length of the CDR3 is 14 residues. CDR3 residues: CASSAQGEGTEAFF. The CDR3 DNA is TGTGCCAGCAGTGCACAGGGAGAAGGAACTGAAGCTTTCTTT.

The sample holds a few counts of this clonotype. The chain joins TRBV30 to TRBJ1-5; no definite D call. CDR3 length equals 13 residues. V dropped 3 bases and J dropped 9 bases, with 15 bases sitting between them. Germline loops: CDR1 GTSNPN, CDR2 SVGIG (reference sequence). CDR3 sequence: CAWSTGPPWPQHF. The CDR3 region has the DNA TGTGCCTGGAGCACCGGCCCCCCCTGGCCCCAGCATTTT.